This T cell receptor beta chain was sequenced for a study of blood T cell repertoires in COVID-19. Turning to the study itself: Sample material is recorded as cDNA or gDNA derived from T cells, B-cell-depleted T cells, or PBMCs.

V lost 3 bases, J lost 8 bases, and 16 bases lay in between. This CDR3 contains 15 residues. Germline values: CDR1 KGHSH, CDR2 LQKENI. The assay was immunoSEQ multiplex PCR, and TCRdb's table has in-frame clones only and misses some. The profile shows tens of thousands of clones, 87% of them singletons. This TCR was recovered from a middle-aged man with active or convalescent COVID-19. V gene TRBV18 combines with J gene TRBJ1-4; TRBD1 might be the D (5 bases). Specimen: peripheral blood. This chain's CDR3 is CASSPRWGVDEKLFF. CDR3 nucleotides: TGTGCCAGCTCACCCCGTTGGGGGGTGGACGAAAAACTGTTTTTT.